This TCR beta chain derives from a study of cytomegalovirus exposure and HLA in healthy donors. PCR involved 60 Vbeta and 13 Jbeta primers. The table came from immunoSEQ multiplex PCR; TCRdb's copy has only in-frame clones and leaves some out. Here the sample spans 95,000 to 150,000 clones, roughly 70% being singletons. The clonotype comes from a woman between 35 and 50 years old in good health and CMV-seropositive. The sample consisted of PBMCs.

CDR3 nucleotide sequence: TGTGCCAGCAGCCCAACAGGGGGGCTATCAGATACGCAGTATTTT. It yields the protein CASSPTGGLSDTQYF. V usage is TRBV9 and J usage is TRBJ2-3; TRBD1 matches at 8 bases. The V segment lost 4 bases and the J segment 4 bases; nucleotides outside the gene matches: 8. The CDR3 is 15 residues long. Germline values: CDR1 SGDLS, CDR2 YYNGEE. Based on the CDR3 plus reference TRBV9 and TRBJ2-3, the full variable domain is DSGVTQTPKHLITATGQRVTLRCSPRSGDLSVYWYQQSLDQGLQFLIQYYNGEERAKGNILERFSAQQFPDLHSELNLSSLELGDSALYFCASSPTGGLSDTQYFGPGTRLTVL.